The 24 T cell receptor beta chains below all came from one sample that was sequenced in a study of blood T cells in healthy people across ages. A sample-barcoded 5' primer and a J-beta primer mix were used in a second PCR of roughly 7 to 12 cycles. TCRdb itself ran the 5' RACE reads through MiXCR, one entry per CDR3 protein. The sample contains some 1.5 million distinct CDR3 sequences, roughly 43% of which appear only once. Sequencing input: blood. These receptor sequences come from a young woman in good health.

The genes are TRBV5-8 and TRBJ1-5; 7 bases align to TRBD1. Unmatched junction bases numbered 9, after V lost 4 bases and J lost 5 bases. CDR3 size: 15 residues. Looked up from germline, CDR1 is SGHTS and CDR2 is YDEGEE. In nucleotides, the CDR3 is TGTGCCAGCAGCAGGGGACAGAAAATGCATCAGCCCCAGCATTTT. It yields the protein CASSRGQKMHQPQHF.

This clonotype appeared a few times. The chain combines TRBV29-1 with TRBJ2-5; 7 bases align to TRBD1. Germline CDR1 is SQVTM and CDR2 is ANQGSEA. The V gene end was trimmed by 4 bases and the J gene end by 11 bases; junction bases not matched to a gene: 13. The CDR3 has 13 residues. The CDR3 DNA reads as TGCAGCGTTGTCCTATTAACCGGGACAGAGCAGTACTTC. Translating gives CSVVLLTGTEQYF.

The chain carries TRBV9 and TRBJ2-1, with 8 bases aligning to TRBD2. The CDR3 spans 15 residues. The germline gives CDR1 SGDLS, CDR2 YYNGEE. V shed 2 bases and J 4 bases; nucleotides not matched to a gene: 5. CDR3 sequence (DNA): TGTGCCAGCAGCGTTACTAGCGGCCAATACAATGAGCAGTTCTTC. Its translation: CASSVTSGQYNEQFF.

The chain joins TRBV28 to TRBJ2-7; D gene uncertain. This CDR3 region has 12 residues. Germline lookup yields CDR1 MDHEN and CDR2 SYDVKM. Trimming took 4 bases from V and 7 from J, leaving 11 bases between them. The CDR3 region is CASSSLLGEQYF. The CDR3 region has the DNA TGTGCCAGCAGTTCCCTATTGGGTGAGCAGTACTTC.

This clonotype has a handful of counts. The genes are TRBV4-1 and TRBJ2-5; D tentatively fits TRBD1 or TRBD2 (5 bases each). The CDR3 covers 15 residues. Trimming took 0 bases from V and 2 from J, leaving 10 bases between them. Germline assignment: CDR1 MGHRA and CDR2 YSYEKL. The chain's CDR3 is CASSQDGDEQETQYF. The CDR3, as DNA: TGCGCCAGCAGCCAAGATGGGGACGAGCAAGAGACCCAGTACTTC.

The chain uses TRBV7-2 and TRBJ2-7, with 9 bases matching TRBD2. This CDR3 has 15 residues. The junction had 6 bases not matched to a gene; V was cut back by 4 bases and J by 2 bases. Germline CDR1 and CDR2: SGHTA and FQGNSA. As DNA, the CDR3 is TGTGCCAGCAGCTATAGCGGGGGCCCTCCCTACGAGCAGTACTTC. Residues: CASSYSGGPPYEQYF.

In this sample, this clonotype turned up once. CDR3 DNA sequence: TGCAGTGCTAGAGATCCAGCGGGAGCCGGGGAGCTGTTTTTT. Translated: CSARDPAGAGELFF. The chain uses TRBV20-1 and TRBJ2-2, with 8 bases aligning to TRBD2. The CDR3 totals 14 residues. In germline, CDR1 is DFQATT, CDR2 SNEGSKA (reference sequence). J gave up 6 bases and V 0 bases, and 3 bases lay outside the gene matches.

This clonotype was picked up many times. The junction departs from the called germline gene at one end, perhaps through a read error. CDR3 DNA: TGTGCCAGCAGCCAGGACTCAGGCTATGGCTACACCTTC. Protein product: CASSQDSGYGYTF. The chain links TRBV4-3 to TRBJ1-2; the D is unclear. Germline values: CDR1 LGHNA, CDR2 YSLEER. The CDR3 is 13 amino acids.

V gene TRBV4-1 combines with J gene TRBJ2-3; D call uncertain. Germline lookup yields CDR1 MGHRA and CDR2 YSYEKL. CDR3 size: 15 residues. Trimming pared 1 base from V and 0 bases from J, leaving 8 bases between. The CDR3 bases are TGCGCCAGCAGCCAAGTGCACTCTAGCACAGATACGCAGTATTTT. The encoded protein is CASSQVHSSTDTQYF.

The chain couples TRBV14 to TRBJ2-1; 14 bases line up with TRBD2. CDR1 and CDR2 (germline): SGHDN, FVKESK. CDR3 length: 15 residues. The junction had 3 bases not matched to a gene; V was cut back by 3 bases and J by 8 bases. As DNA, the CDR3 is TGTGCCAGCAGCCAGACTAGCGGGAGGGCCCATGAGCAGTTCTTC. This encodes CASSQTSGRAHEQFF.

The chain carries TRBV29-1 and TRBJ1-1; 7 bases line up with TRBD1. CDR3 length equals 11 residues. J was trimmed by 5 bases and V by 6 bases; bases with no gene match: 3. Germline V gives CDR1 SQVTM, CDR2 ANQGSEA. The CDR3 loop is CSVLRGTEAFF. The CDR3, as DNA: TGCAGCGTCCTCAGGGGGACTGAAGCTTTCTTT.

The V call is TRBV29-1, the J call TRBJ1-1, with D hard to call. V was pared by 4 bases and J by 7 bases, with 19 bases between. The germline V gene encodes CDR1 SQVTM and CDR2 ANQGSEA. This CDR3 region has 14 residues. The DNA of the CDR3 is TGCAGCGTTGCGACCGACGTGGCCCGACTTGAAGCTTTCTTT. This gives the protein CSVATDVARLEAFF.

This clonotype was detected only a few times. The gene calls are TRBV21-1 and TRBJ2-7; TRBD1, the table's D call, lacks a check against the DNA. TRBV21-1 is listed as a pseudogene. CDR3 length equals 12 residues. The CDR3 spells CASTPNTEEQYF. CDR3 nucleotides: TGTGCCAGCACCCCTAACACGGAAGAGCAGTACTTC.

The rearrangement uses TRBV12-3 or TRBV12-4 and TRBJ1-1; TRBD1 matches 7 bases. The CDR3 is made up of 14 amino acids. The trim removed 6 bases at V and 7 bases at J, leaving 11 bases unmatched. The CDR3 region is CASRQDRAADEAFF. The CDR3 nucleotides are TGTGCCAGCAGGCAAGACAGGGCGGCGGATGAAGCTTTCTTT.

The chain has TRBV21-1 and TRBJ1-5; TRBD1, as called in the table, went unchecked against the DNA. TRBV21-1 is a known pseudogene. This CDR3 is built from 12 residues. The CDR3 is CVDRGSYQPQHF. As DNA, the CDR3 is TGTGTTGACAGGGGGAGTTATCAGCCCCAGCATTTT.

J is TRBJ2-7 and V is TRBV7-9; D is possibly TRBD2 (6 bases). The CDR3 runs 15 residues. V gave up 4 bases and J gave up 7 bases, with 20 bases separating them. The germline gives CDR1 SEHNR, CDR2 FQNEAQ (reference sequence). The DNA of the CDR3 is TGTGCCAGCAGCTGGGACTGGAGCTCCTACAATGAGCAGTACTTC. Translation: CASSWDWSSYNEQYF.

This clonotype was seen only a few times. This chain uses TRBV5-4 with TRBJ2-1, with D unclear. V lost 5 bases and J lost 8, with 14 bases in between. Looked up from germline, CDR1 is SGHNT and CDR2 is YYREEE (reference sequence). The CDR3 runs to 13 residues. CDR3 residues: CASSVDERDEQFF. The CDR3 DNA sequence: TGTGCCAGCAGTGTCGACGAGCGCGATGAGCAGTTCTTC.

J is TRBJ2-1 and V is TRBV11-3; no clear D. Germline V lookup: CDR1 SGHNT, CDR2 YENEEA. The CDR3 contains 15 residues. Deletions cut 1 base from V and 6 bases from J, with 13 bases between. CDR3 amino acids: CASSLVYIICNEQFF. CDR3 coding DNA: TGTGCCAGCAGCTTAGTCTACATTATCTGCAATGAGCAGTTCTTC.

A few counts support this clonotype. The V and J genes are TRBV4-3 and TRBJ2-1; D gene ambiguous. Germline assignment: CDR1 LGHNA and CDR2 YSLEER. The V gene lost 3 bases and the J gene lost 1 base, with 7 bases spanning the gap. The CDR3 extends over 14 amino acids. The CDR3 coding sequence is TGCGCCAGCAGCCATGACTCTTCCTACAATGAGCAGTTCTTC. As protein: CASSHDSSYNEQFF.

The chain is built from TRBV4-1 and TRBJ1-5; tentatively, D is TRBD1 (6 bases). V was pared by 0 bases and J by 11 bases, with 17 bases between. This CDR3 spans 15 amino acids. CDR1 MGHRA and CDR2 YSYEKL come from the germline V gene. CDR3 DNA: TGCGCCAGCAGCCAAGAAAATGAGGGGGGTTGGGCCCAGCATTTT. Encoded protein: CASSQENEGGWAQHF.

The rearrangement uses TRBV7-9 and TRBJ2-3; D not resolved. The CDR3 has 16 residues. V was trimmed by 4 bases and J by 5 bases, leaving 19 bases between them. The germline V gene encodes CDR1 SEHNR and CDR2 FQNEAQ (reference sequence). In DNA form, the CDR3 reads TGTGCCAGCAGCTCGCCGAGGCAAGGGTATGGAGATACGCAGTATTTT. Amino acids: CASSSPRQGYGDTQYF.

The V gene is TRBV27, the J gene TRBJ2-6; D gene ambiguous. V lost 5 bases and J lost 4, with 18 bases in between. The CDR3 totals 17 residues. Germline CDR1 reads MNHEY; CDR2 reads SMNVEV (reference sequence). CDR3: CASSPLISSSGANVLTF. The CDR3 region has the DNA TGTGCCAGCAGTCCCCTTATTAGCTCCTCCGGGGCCAACGTCCTGACTTTC.

V is TRBV4-1 and J is TRBJ2-5, with D hard to call. This CDR3 is built from 16 residues. V shed 0 bases and J shed 6 bases, with 17 bases lying between them. The germline V gene encodes CDR1 MGHRA and CDR2 YSYEKL. CDR3 sequence reads: CASSQEGARRTQTQYF. CDR3 DNA: TGCGCCAGCAGCCAAGAGGGCGCTAGAAGGACGCAGACCCAGTACTTC.

The chain employs TRBV20-1 and TRBJ2-1; the D gene is possibly TRBD2 (5 bases). This CDR3 is built from 15 residues. Germline V gene lookup returns CDR1 DFQATT and CDR2 SNEGSKA (reference sequence). Trimming took 4 bases from V and 5 from J, leaving 18 bases between them. CDR3 coding DNA: TGCAGTGCTAACCAAGCGGCCCTCCCAAACAATGAGCAGTTCTTC. Residues: CSANQAALPNNEQFF.